The clone carrying this T cell receptor (beta chain) was found a few times. Its antigen is undetermined. The entry originates in a study of a mutant IDH1 vaccine in newly diagnosed glioma. Study-wide context: The earlier regimen, radiotherapy, temozolomide, or both, was most often both.

Repertoires were generated with immunoSEQ multiplex PCR, while TCRdb's copy carries only in-frame clones and drops some. The repertoire has roughly 60,000 clones, 74% of them found once; the top ten carry about 4.9%. The CDR3 sequence is 14 residues long. Germline V gene sequence: CDR1 MNHNS, CDR2 SASEGT. The germline V and J ends were trimmed by 5 bases and 1 base, with 9 bases remaining between them. Time point: week 35, safety follow-up. With topical imiquimod, each dose of the vaccine consisted of 300 ug of mutant IDH1 20-mer peptide. Eight vaccinations were given in weeks 1, 3, 5, 7, 11, 15, 19 and 23.

This receptor was identified in a man between 50 and 59 years old with glioma. The chain combines TRBV6-1 with TRBJ1-5; a possible D gene is TRBD1 (5 bases). The source was PBMCs, collected from a glioma patient whose treatment included an IDH1 peptide vaccine. The CDR3 DNA sequence: TGTGCCAGCAGTCCCGGGGGGAGCAATCAGCCCCAGCATTTT. It is translated as CASSPGGSNQPQHF.